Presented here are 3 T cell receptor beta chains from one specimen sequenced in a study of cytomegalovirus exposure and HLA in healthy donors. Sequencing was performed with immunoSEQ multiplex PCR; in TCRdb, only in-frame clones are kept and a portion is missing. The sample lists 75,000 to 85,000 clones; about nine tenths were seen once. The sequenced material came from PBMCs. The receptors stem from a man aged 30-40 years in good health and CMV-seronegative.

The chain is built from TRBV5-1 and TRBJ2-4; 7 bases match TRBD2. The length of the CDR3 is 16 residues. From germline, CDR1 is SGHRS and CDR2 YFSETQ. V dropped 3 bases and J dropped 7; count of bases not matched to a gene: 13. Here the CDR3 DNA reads TGCGCCAGCAGCTGGGCCGGCGGGAGTAGTAAGAACATTCAGTACTTC. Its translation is CASSWAGGSSKNIQYF. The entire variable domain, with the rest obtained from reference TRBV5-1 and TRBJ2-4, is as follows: KAGVTQTPRYLIKTRGQQVTLSCSPISGHRSVSWYQQTPGQGLQFLFEYFSETQRNKGNFPGRFSGRQFSNSRSEMNVSTLELGDSALYLCASSWAGGSSKNIQYFGAGTRLSVL.

The DNA for the CDR3 is TGTGCCAGCAGTTCTCAGGGTTATCCTACTGCAACTAATGAAAAACTGTTTTTT. It is translated as CASSSQGYPTATNEKLFF. V usage is TRBV28 and J usage is TRBJ1-4, with a possible D match to TRBD1 (5 bases). V lost 4 bases and J 0 bases, leaving 18 bases between the germline ends. Germline V lookup: CDR1 MDHEN, CDR2 SYDVKM. The CDR3 covers 18 residues.

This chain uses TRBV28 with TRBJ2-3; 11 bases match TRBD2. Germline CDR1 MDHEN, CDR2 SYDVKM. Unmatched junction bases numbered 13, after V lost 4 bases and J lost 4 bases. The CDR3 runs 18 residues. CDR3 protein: CASSSRILAGVVADTQYF. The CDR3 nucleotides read TGTGCCAGCAGTTCCCGGATACTAGCGGGGGTGGTTGCAGATACGCAGTATTTT.